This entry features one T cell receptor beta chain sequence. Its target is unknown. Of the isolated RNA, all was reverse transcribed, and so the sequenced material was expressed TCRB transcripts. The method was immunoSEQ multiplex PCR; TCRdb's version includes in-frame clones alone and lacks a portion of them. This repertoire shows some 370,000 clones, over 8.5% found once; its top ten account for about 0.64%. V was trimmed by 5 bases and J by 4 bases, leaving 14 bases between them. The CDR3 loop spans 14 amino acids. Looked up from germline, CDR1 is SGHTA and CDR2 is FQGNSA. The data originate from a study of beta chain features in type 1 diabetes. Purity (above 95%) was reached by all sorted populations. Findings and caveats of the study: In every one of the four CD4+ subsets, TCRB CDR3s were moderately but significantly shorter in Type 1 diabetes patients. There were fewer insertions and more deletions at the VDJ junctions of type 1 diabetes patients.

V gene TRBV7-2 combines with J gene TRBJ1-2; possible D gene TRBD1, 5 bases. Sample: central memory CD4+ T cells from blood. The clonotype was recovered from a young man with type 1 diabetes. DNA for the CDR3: TGTGCCAGCAGCCCGCAGGGTGGTTCCTATGGCTACACCTTC. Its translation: CASSPQGGSYGYTF.